The entry below gives a single T cell receptor beta chain sequence along with its context. The germline V gene encodes CDR1 KGHSH and CDR2 LQKENI. Between the trimmed V and J ends, which lost 3 bases and 0 bases, there was a span of 8 bases. This CDR3 region has 14 residues. The data originate from a study of blood T cell repertoires in COVID-19. Study context: Sites in the United States, Italy and Spain provided acute and convalescent COVID-19 samples.

Profiling relied on immunoSEQ multiplex PCR, and the TCRdb table lists in-frame clones only, not all of them. In the table there are about 200,000 clones, around 89% of which are singletons. This clonotype was obtained from a young man who had recovered from COVID-19. The V and J genes are TRBV18 and TRBJ2-5, with D tentatively TRBD2 (5 bases). Specimen: PBMCs or T cells enriched from blood (not recorded which). The CDR3 nucleotides read TGTGCCAGCTCACCTTCCGGGAACCAAGAGACCCAGTACTTC. Residues: CASSPSGNQETQYF.